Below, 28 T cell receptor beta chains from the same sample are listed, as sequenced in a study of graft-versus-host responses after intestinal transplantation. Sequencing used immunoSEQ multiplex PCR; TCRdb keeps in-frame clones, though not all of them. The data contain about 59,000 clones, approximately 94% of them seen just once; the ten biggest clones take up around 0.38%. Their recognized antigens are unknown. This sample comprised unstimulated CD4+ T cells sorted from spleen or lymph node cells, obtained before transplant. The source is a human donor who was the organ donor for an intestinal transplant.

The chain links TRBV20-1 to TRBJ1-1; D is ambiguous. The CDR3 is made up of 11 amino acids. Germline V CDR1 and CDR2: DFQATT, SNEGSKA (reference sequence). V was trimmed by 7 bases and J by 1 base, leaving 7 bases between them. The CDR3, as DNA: TGCAGTGGTAAAAGGAACACTGAAGCTTTCTTT. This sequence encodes CSGKRNTEAFF.

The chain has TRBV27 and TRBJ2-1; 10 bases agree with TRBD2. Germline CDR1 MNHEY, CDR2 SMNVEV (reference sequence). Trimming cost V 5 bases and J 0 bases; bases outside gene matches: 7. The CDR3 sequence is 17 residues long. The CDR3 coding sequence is TGTGCCAGCAGTCCCGTGCGACTAGCGGGCTCCTACAATGAGCAGTTCTTC. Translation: CASSPVRLAGSYNEQFF.

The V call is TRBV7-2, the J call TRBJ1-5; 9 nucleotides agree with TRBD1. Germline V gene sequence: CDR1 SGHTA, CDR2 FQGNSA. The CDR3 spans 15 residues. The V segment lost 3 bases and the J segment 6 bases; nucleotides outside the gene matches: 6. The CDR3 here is CASSLDRGRGQPQHF. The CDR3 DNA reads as TGTGCCAGCAGCTTGGACAGGGGCCGCGGTCAGCCCCAGCATTTT.

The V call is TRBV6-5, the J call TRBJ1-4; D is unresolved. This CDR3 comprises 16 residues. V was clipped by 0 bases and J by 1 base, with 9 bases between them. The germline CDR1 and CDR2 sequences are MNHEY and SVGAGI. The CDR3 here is CASSYSPGRTNEKLFF. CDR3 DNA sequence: TGTGCCAGCAGTTACTCCCCGGGGAGAACTAATGAAAAACTGTTTTTT.

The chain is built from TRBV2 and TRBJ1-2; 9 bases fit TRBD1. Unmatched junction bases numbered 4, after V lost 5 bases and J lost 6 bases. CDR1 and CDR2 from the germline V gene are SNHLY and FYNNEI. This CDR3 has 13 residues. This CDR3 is CASSYGQGNGYTF. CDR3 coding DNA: TGTGCCAGCAGTTATGGACAGGGGAATGGCTACACCTTC.

CDR3 DNA: TGTGCCAGCAGCTTACAGGGACACAAGAATAATTCACCCCTCCACTTT. Residues: CASSLQGHKNNSPLHF. The chain employs TRBV7-3 and TRBJ1-6; a possible D gene is TRBD1 (6 bases). The CDR3 covers 16 residues. The V gene lost 2 bases and the J gene lost 5 bases, with 13 bases spanning the gap. Germline V CDR1 and CDR2: SGHTA, FQGTGA. Using reference TRBV7-3 and TRBJ1-6 for the parts outside the CDR3, the full variable domain is GAGVSQTPSNKVTEKGKYVELRCDPISGHTALYWYRQSLGQGPEFLIYFQGTGAADDSGLPNDRFFAVRPEGSVSTLKIQRTERGDSAVYLCASSLQGHKNNSPLHFGNGTRLTVT.

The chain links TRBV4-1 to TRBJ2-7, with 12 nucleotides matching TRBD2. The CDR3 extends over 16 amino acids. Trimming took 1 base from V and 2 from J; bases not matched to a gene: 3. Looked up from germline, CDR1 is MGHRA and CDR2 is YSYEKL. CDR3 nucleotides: TGCGCCAGCAGCCAAGCGACTAGCGGGGGCCCCTACGAGCAGTACTTC. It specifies CASSQATSGGPYEQYF.

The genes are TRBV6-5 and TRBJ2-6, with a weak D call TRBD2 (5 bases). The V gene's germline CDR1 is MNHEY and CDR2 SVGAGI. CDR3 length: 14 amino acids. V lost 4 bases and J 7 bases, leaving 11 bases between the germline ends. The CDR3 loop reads CASSSSGGANVLTF. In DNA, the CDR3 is TGTGCCAGCAGTTCCTCCGGAGGAGCCAACGTCCTGACTTTC.

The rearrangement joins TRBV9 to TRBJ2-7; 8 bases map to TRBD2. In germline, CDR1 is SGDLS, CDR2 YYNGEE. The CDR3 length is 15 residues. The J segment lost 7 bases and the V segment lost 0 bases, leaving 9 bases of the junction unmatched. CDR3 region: CASSVAGGGIWEQYF. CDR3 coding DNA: TGTGCCAGCAGCGTAGCGGGAGGGGGGATCTGGGAGCAGTACTTC.

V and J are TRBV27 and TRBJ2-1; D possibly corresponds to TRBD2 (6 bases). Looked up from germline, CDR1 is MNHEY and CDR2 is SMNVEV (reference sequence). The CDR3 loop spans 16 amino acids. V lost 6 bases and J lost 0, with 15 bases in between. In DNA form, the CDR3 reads TGTGCCAGCAGCCGTCCGGGACTTACCTCCTACAATGAGCAGTTCTTC. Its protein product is CASSRPGLTSYNEQFF.

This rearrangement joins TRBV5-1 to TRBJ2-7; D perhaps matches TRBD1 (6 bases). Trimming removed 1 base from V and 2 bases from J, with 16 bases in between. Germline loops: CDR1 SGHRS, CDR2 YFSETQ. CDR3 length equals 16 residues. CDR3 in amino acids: CASSLSGGKGTYEQYF. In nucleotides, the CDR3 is TGCGCCAGCAGCTTGTCTGGGGGCAAGGGGACCTACGAGCAGTACTTC.

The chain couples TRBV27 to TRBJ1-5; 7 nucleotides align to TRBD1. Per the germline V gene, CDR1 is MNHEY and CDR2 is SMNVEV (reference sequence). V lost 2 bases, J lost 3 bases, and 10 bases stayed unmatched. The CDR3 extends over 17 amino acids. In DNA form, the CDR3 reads TGTGCCAGCAGTTTACTCAGGGACAGATTTTCCAATCAGCCCCAGCATTTT. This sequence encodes CASSLLRDRFSNQPQHF.

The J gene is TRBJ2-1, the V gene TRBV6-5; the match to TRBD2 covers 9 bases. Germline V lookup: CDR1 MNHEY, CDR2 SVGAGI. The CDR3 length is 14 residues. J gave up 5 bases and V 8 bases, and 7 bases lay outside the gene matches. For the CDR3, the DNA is TGTGCCAGCGGGCGGGGGGGCTTCGACAATGAGCAGTTCTTC. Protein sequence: CASGRGGFDNEQFF.

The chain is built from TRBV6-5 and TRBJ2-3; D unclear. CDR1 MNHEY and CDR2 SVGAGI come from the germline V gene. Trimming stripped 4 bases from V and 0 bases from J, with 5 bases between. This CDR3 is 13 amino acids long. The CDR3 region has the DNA TGTGCCAGCAGTTTTTCCAGCACAGATACGCAGTATTTT. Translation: CASSFSSTDTQYF.

CDR3 loop: CASSPQGAYTEAFF. As DNA, the CDR3 is TGTGCCAGCAGCCCGCAGGGGGCGTACACTGAAGCTTTCTTT. This chain joins TRBV5-4 and TRBJ1-1, with 8 bases lining up with TRBD1. The ends lost 4 bases at V and 3 bases at J; junction bases unmatched: 5. The length of the CDR3 is 14 residues. Germline V gene data show CDR1 as SGHNT and CDR2 as YYREEE (reference sequence).

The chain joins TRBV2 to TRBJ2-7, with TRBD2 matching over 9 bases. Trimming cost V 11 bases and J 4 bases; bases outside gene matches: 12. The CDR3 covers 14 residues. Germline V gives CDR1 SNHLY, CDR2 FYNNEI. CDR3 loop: CAGRGGGLWYEQYF. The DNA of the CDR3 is TGTGCCGGCCGCGGGGGGGGCCTTTGGTACGAGCAGTACTTC. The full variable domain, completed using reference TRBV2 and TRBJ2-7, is EPEVTQTPSHQVTQMGQEVILRCVPISNHLYFYWYRQILGQKVEFLVSFYNNEISEKSEIFDDQFSVERPDGSNFTLKIRSTKLEDSAMYFCAGRGGGLWYEQYFGPGTRLTVT.

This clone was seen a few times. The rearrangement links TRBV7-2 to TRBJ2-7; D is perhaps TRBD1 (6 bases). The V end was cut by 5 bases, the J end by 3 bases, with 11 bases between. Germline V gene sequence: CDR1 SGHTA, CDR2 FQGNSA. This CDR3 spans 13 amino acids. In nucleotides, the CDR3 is TGTGCCAGCAGCATTGTACAGGGCTACGAGCAGTACTTC. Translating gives CASSIVQGYEQYF.

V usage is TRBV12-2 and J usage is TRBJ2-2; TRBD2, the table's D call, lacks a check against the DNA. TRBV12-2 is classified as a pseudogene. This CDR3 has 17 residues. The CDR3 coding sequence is TGTGCAAGTCGCTTTTCTAGCGGGGGGTCTTACACCGGGGAGCTGTTTTTT. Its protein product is CASRFSSGGSYTGELFF.

The chain's CDR3 is CAKVREFSYEQYF. In DNA, the CDR3 is TGTGCTAAGGTGAGGGAGTTCTCCTACGAGCAGTACTTC. The J gene is TRBJ2-7, the V gene TRBV9; tentative D call: TRBD2 (5 bases). The CDR3 consists of 13 residues. Germline V gene lookup returns CDR1 SGDLS and CDR2 YYNGEE.

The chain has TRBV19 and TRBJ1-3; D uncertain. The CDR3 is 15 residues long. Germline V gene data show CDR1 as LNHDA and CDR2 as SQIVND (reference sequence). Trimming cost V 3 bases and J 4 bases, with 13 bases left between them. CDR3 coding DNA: TGTGCCAGTAGTATTACGGGGAAGAGCGGAAACACCATATATTTT. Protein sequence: CASSITGKSGNTIYF.

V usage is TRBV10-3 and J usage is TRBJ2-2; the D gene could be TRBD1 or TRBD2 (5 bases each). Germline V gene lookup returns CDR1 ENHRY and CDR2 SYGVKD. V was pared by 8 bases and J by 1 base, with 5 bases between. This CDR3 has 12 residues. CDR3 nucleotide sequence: TGTGCCATCGGGGGGAACACCGGGGAGCTGTTTTTT. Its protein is CAIGGNTGELFF.

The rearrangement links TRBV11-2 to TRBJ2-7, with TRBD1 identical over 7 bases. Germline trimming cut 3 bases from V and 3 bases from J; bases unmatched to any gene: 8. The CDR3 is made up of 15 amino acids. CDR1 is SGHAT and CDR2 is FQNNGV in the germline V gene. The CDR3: CASSFEGAHRYEQYF. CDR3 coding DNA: TGTGCCAGCAGCTTCGAGGGGGCGCATCGCTACGAGCAGTACTTC.

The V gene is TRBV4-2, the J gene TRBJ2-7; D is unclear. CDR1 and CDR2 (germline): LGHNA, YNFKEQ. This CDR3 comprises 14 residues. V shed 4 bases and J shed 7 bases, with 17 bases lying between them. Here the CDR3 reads CASSRLVMETEQYF. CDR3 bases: TGTGCCAGCAGCCGACTTGTCATGGAGACGGAGCAGTACTTC.

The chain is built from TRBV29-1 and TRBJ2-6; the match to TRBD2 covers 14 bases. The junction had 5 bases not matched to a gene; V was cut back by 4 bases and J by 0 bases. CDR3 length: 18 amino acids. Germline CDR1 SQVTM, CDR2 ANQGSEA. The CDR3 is CSVGTSGGPNSGANVLTF. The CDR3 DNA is TGCAGCGTTGGGACTAGCGGGGGGCCGAACTCTGGGGCCAACGTCCTGACTTTC.

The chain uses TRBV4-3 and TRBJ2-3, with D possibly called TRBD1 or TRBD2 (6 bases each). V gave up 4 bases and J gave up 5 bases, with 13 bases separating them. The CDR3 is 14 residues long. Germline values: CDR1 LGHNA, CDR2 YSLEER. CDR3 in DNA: TGCGCCAGCAGCCTGGAGGGGGGCGGAGATACGCAGTATTTT. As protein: CASSLEGGGDTQYF.

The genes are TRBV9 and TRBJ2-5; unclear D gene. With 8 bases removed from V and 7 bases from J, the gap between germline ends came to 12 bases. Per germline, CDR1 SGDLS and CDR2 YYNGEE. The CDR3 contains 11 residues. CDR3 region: CARKPWGTQYF. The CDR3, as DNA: TGTGCCAGAAAACCCTGGGGGACCCAGTACTTC.

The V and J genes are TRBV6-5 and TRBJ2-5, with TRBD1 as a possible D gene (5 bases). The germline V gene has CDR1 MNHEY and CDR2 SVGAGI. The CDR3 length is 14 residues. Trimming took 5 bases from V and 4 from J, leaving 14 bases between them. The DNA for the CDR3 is TGTGCCAGCAGTCTCCGCAGGGCTGGAGAGACCCAGTACTTC. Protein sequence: CASSLRRAGETQYF.

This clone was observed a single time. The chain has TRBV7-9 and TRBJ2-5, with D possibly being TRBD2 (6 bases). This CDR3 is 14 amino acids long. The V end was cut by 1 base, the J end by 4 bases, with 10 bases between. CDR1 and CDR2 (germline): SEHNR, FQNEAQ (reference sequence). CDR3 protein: CASSLVEGRETQYF. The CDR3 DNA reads TGTGCCAGCAGCTTAGTGGAGGGGCGAGAGACCCAGTACTTC.